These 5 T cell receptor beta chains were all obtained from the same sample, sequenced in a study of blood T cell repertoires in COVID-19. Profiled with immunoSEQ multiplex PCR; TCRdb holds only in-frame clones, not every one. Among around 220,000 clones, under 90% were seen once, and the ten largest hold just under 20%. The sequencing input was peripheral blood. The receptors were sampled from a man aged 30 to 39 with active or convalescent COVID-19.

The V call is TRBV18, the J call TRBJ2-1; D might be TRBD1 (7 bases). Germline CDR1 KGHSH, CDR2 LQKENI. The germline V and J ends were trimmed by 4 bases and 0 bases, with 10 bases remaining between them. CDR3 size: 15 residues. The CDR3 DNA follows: TGTGCCAGCTCACAGGAGGGGGCCTCCTACAATGAGCAGTTCTTC. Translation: CASSQEGASYNEQFF. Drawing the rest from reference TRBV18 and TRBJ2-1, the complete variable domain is NAGVMQNPRHLVRRRGQEARLRCSPMKGHSHVYWYRQLPEEGLKFMVYLQKENIIDESGMPKERFSAEFPKEGPSILRIQQVVRGDSAAYFCASSQEGASYNEQFFGPGTRLTVL.

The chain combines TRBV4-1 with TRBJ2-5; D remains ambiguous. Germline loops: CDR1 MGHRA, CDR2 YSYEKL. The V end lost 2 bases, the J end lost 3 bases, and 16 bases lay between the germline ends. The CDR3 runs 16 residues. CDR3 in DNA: TGCGCCAGCAGCCAATCCGAGGTCGGCCCTGAAGAGACCCAGTACTTC. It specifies CASSQSEVGPEETQYF.

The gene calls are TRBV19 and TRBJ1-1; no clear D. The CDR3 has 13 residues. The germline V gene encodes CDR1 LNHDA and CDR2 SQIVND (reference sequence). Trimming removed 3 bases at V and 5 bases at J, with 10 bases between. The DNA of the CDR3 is TGTGCCAGTAGTATTATCCCGTATACTGAAGCTTTCTTT. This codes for CASSIIPYTEAFF.

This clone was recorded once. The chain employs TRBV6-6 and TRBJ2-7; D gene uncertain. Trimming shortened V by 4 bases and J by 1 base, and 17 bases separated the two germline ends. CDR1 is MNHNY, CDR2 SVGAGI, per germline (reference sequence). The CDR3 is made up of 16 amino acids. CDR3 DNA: TGTGCCAGCAGTTCCGACGGAATACGACTTTCCTACGAGCAGTACTTC. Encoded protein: CASSSDGIRLSYEQYF.

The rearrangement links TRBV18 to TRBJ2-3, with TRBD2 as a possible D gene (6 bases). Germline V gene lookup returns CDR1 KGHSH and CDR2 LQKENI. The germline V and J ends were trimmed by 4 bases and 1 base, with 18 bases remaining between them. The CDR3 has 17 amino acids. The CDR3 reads CASSRARGQRGTDTQYF. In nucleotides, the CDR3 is TGTGCCAGCTCACGGGCGCGGGGCCAGAGGGGCACAGATACGCAGTATTTT. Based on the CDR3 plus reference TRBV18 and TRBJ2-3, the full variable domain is NAGVMQNPRHLVRRRGQEARLRCSPMKGHSHVYWYRQLPEEGLKFMVYLQKENIIDESGMPKERFSAEFPKEGPSILRIQQVVRGDSAAYFCASSRARGQRGTDTQYFGPGTRLTVL.